Listed below are T cell receptor beta chains from one sample, sequenced in a study of T-cell memory formation after mild COVID-19. TCRdb itself ran the 5' RACE reads through MiXCR, one entry per CDR3 protein. This table has roughly 68,000 distinct CDR3 sequences, around 15% appearing once. Sequenced sample: PBMCs or a T cell subset sorted from them (not recorded which). The receptors here all came from an adult woman who had mild COVID-19 (a few samples of this study predate the infection). Cell type and time point are not known. Each CDR3 is given with its conserved first and last residue. The D gene is left open where the match is weak. Clone sizes are given selectively: once, few, many, or a class where the clone is expanded.

>TRBD1|TRBJ1-6|TRBV20-1|few|17
TGCAGTGCTAGACCCGGGACAGGCAGCTCCTATAATTCACCCCTCCACTTT
CSARPGTGSSYNSPLHF
>-|TRBJ2-7|TRBV7-8|few|14
TGTGCCAGCAGCTTAGCGGGCAGTACCTACGAGCAGTACTTC
CASSLAGSTYEQYF
>-|TRBJ2-5|TRBV7-9|-|14
TGTGCCAGCAGCTTACTTGGCAGGGGAGAGACCCAGTACTTC
CASSLLGRGETQYF
>-|TRBJ1-2|TRBV7-9|few|13
TGTGCCAGCAGCTTACGGTCGACTGATGGCTACACCTTC
CASSLRSTDGYTF
>-|TRBJ1-1|TRBV24-1|few|13
TGTGCCACCAGTGTTGGGGGGACCACTGAAGCTTTCTTT
CATSVGGTTEAFF
>TRBD2|TRBJ2-1|TRBV5-7|few|13
TGTGCCAGCAGCTGGACTAGACACTTGGAGCAGTTCTTC
CASSWTRHLEQFF
>TRBD2|TRBJ2-1|TRBV9|-|15
TGTGCCAGCAGCCCCGGGGGCGGGGGGTTGAATGAGCAGTTCTTC
CASSPGGGGLNEQFF
>TRBD1|TRBJ2-7|TRBV20-1|-|12
TGCAGTGCGACGGGACAGGGCTACGAGCAGTACTTC
CSATGQGYEQYF
>TRBD2|TRBJ2-7|TRBV4-3|few|16
TGCGCCAGCAGCCGGCTAACTAGCGGGAGGGCCTACGAGCAGTACTTC
CASSRLTSGRAYEQYF
>TRBD2|TRBJ2-5|TRBV3-1|few|15
TGTGCCAGCAGCCAAGTCCGGACTAGCGTCGAGACCCAGTACTTC
CASSQVRTSVETQYF
>TRBD1|TRBJ1-1|TRBV27|-|13
TGTGCCACCAGGGACAGGAGGAACACTGAAGCTTTCTTT
CATRDRRNTEAFF
>TRBD2|TRBJ2-7|TRBV12-3/TRBV12-4|-|15
TGTGCCAGCAGTTTTCTAGCGGGAGTCGCCTACGAGCAGTACTTC
CASSFLAGVAYEQYF
>TRBD2|TRBJ2-1|TRBV7-9|few|15
TGTGCCAGCAGCTTTTCAGGGAGGGCCTACAATGAGCAGTTCTTC
CASSFSGRAYNEQFF
>TRBD2|TRBJ2-3|TRBV20-1|few|17
TGCAGTGCCATGGGCCTAGCGGGAGGGCCTGGCACAGATACGCAGTATTTT
CSAMGLAGGPGTDTQYF
>-|TRBJ2-1|TRBV7-3|few|16
TGTGCCAGCAGCTTAGATAGTGCAGGGGCTAACAATGAGCAGTTCTTC
CASSLDSAGANNEQFF
>-|TRBJ2-5|TRBV6-5|-|13
TGTGCCAGCAGTTATAACAGCCAAGAGACCCAGTACTTC
CASSYNSQETQYF
>-|TRBJ2-5|TRBV29-1|many|14
TGCAGCGTTTCCGGGGGGCCTAACCAAGAGACCCAGTACTTC
CSVSGGPNQETQYF